What follows are 13 T cell receptor beta chains derived from one specimen sequenced in a study of radiation and T cells in renal cell carcinoma. As for time point: blood 4 weeks post-SBRT, at nephrectomy. The treatment was: 15 Gy SBRT to primary tumor, nephrectomy 4 weeks later. Some clones are missing from TCRdb's copy, which holds only in-frame ones; the method was immunoSEQ multiplex PCR. The data show some 78,000 clones, with around 89% seen just once and more than 4.5% held by the top ten. The material was blood, obtained from a patient whose treatment included radiotherapy and nephrectomy. These receptor sequences come from a woman aged 70-85 years with renal cell carcinoma.

This clone was detected only once. The chain has TRBV4-3 and TRBJ2-5, with TRBD1 identical over 8 bases. In germline, CDR1 is LGHNA, CDR2 YSLEER. V lost 4 bases to trimming and J lost 5 bases; unmatched junction nucleotides: 9. This CDR3 comprises 15 residues. The CDR3 spells CASSRNQGALETQYF. The CDR3 DNA reads as TGCGCCAGCAGCCGCAATCAGGGGGCTCTGGAGACCCAGTACTTC.

The table lists this clone with a count of one. This chain joins TRBV15 and TRBJ1-4; the D is unclear. The germline V gene encodes CDR1 LNHNV and CDR2 YYDKDF (reference sequence). V dropped 3 bases and J dropped 8 bases, with 13 bases sitting between them. There are 14 residues in the CDR3. Here the CDR3 reads CATSRDRMGEKLFF. DNA of the CDR3: TGTGCCACCAGCAGGGATCGGATGGGAGAAAAACTGTTTTTT.

The chain has TRBV9 and TRBJ2-2, with 10 bases lining up with TRBD1. CDR1 and CDR2 (germline): SGDLS, YYNGEE. The CDR3 is 16 residues long. V was pared by 3 bases and J by 4 bases, with 6 bases of the junction left unmatched. This CDR3 is CASSAPDRGFTGELFF. The CDR3 region has the DNA TGTGCCAGCAGCGCACCGGACAGGGGGTTCACCGGGGAGCTGTTTTTT.

This chain joins TRBV7-3 and TRBJ2-1, with a possible D match to TRBD2 (7 bases). The CDR3 has 15 amino acids. Germline values: CDR1 SGHTA, CDR2 FQGTGA. The ends were cut back, 2 bases at V and 5 bases at J, with 13 bases in the middle. The CDR3 sequence is CASSLEGGWHNEQFF. Written as DNA, the CDR3 is TGTGCCAGCAGCTTAGAGGGGGGGTGGCACAATGAGCAGTTCTTC.

The chain has TRBV4-3 and TRBJ2-1; 16 bases fit TRBD2. Per germline, CDR1 LGHNA and CDR2 YSLEER. The CDR3 has 17 amino acids. V dropped 0 bases and J dropped 10; count of bases not matched to a gene: 6. The CDR3 nucleotides read TGCGCCAGCAGCCAAGAGGGGACTAGCGGGGGGGCTGTGGAGCAGTTCTTC. This sequence encodes CASSQEGTSGGAVEQFF.

V is TRBV9 and J is TRBJ2-2, with a weak D call TRBD1 (6 bases). V was clipped by 2 bases and J by 0 bases, with 11 bases between them. The CDR3 covers 16 residues. CDR1 and CDR2 (germline): SGDLS, YYNGEE. The CDR3 bases are TGTGCCAGCAGCGTCGCCGGGACATCGAACACCGGGGAGCTGTTTTTT. Its protein is CASSVAGTSNTGELFF.

The V call is TRBV30, the J call TRBJ2-7; 12 positions match TRBD2. Germline V gene sequence: CDR1 GTSNPN, CDR2 SVGIG (reference sequence). This CDR3 has 14 amino acids. The ends lost 7 bases at V and 2 bases at J; junction bases unmatched: 6. For the CDR3, the DNA is TGTGCCTTAACTAGCGGGGGGACCACCTACGAGCAGTACTTC. Translation: CALTSGGTTYEQYF. The variable domain in full, with the rest retrieved from reference TRBV30 and TRBJ2-7, is SQTIHQWPATLVQPVGSPLSLECTVEGTSNPNLYWYRQAAGRGLQLLFYSVGIGQISSEVPQNLSASRPQDRQFILSSKKLLLSDSGFYLCALTSGGTTYEQYFGPGTRLTVT.

This clone has only one observation. The chain has TRBV9 and TRBJ2-7; 12 bases fit TRBD2. Germline trimming cut 4 bases from V and 3 bases from J; bases unmatched to any gene: 5. The germline V gene has CDR1 SGDLS and CDR2 YYNGEE. The CDR3 extends over 15 amino acids. The CDR3 coding sequence is TGTGCCAGCAGCCCTCGGACTAGCGGGGACTACGAGCAGTACTTC. Encoded protein: CASSPRTSGDYEQYF.

The V and J genes are TRBV29-1 and TRBJ2-3, with TRBD2 as a possible D gene (7 bases). Trimming shortened V by 3 bases and J by 3 bases, and 16 bases separated the two germline ends. CDR1 and CDR2 from the germline V gene are SQVTM and ANQGSEA. The CDR3 has 15 amino acids. The CDR3 loop reads CSVDGGGGPTDTQYF. CDR3 bases: TGCAGCGTTGATGGGGGCGGGGGACCGACAGATACGCAGTATTTT.

The rearrangement links TRBV19 to TRBJ1-2; 7 bases match TRBD1. Trimming at V came to 4 bases and at J to 7 bases, leaving 12 bases not matched to a gene. The CDR3 is 15 amino acids. Germline V CDR1 and CDR2: LNHDA, SQIVND (reference sequence). CDR3 sequence reads: CASSRQGGDGGGYTF. The DNA for the CDR3 is TGTGCCAGTAGTAGACAGGGAGGAGACGGGGGTGGCTACACCTTC.

This clone showed up just a few times. The chain carries TRBV21-1 and TRBJ2-1; the D call of TRBD2 is as the table states it, not checked on the DNA. TRBV21-1 is assigned pseudogene status. This CDR3 has 15 amino acids. The CDR3 DNA reads as TGTGCCAGCAGCAAAGGGACTAGCGAACACAATGAGCAGTTCTTC. This encodes CASSKGTSEHNEQFF.

The chain couples TRBV7-9 to TRBJ1-6; a weak D match, TRBD1 (5 bases). V lost 1 base, J lost 0 bases, and 7 bases lay in between. This CDR3 has 16 residues. CDR1 and CDR2 (germline): SEHNR, FQNEAQ (reference sequence). CDR3 in amino acids: CASSLGQGSYNSPLHF. CDR3 coding DNA: TGTGCCAGCAGCTTAGGTCAGGGCTCCTATAATTCACCCCTCCACTTT.

The chain is built from TRBV4-1 and TRBJ1-2; maybe TRBD1 (5 bases). The CDR3 is made up of 14 amino acids. Trimming left V 1 base short and J 3 bases short, with 9 bases between. The germline V gene encodes CDR1 MGHRA and CDR2 YSYEKL. The CDR3 region has the DNA TGCGCCAGCAGCCAAGGAGGGGTCGACTATGGCTACACCTTC. It encodes CASSQGGVDYGYTF.